This T cell receptor (beta chain) originates from a study of shared T cell receptors in the human thymus. Germline values: CDR1 SGHKS, CDR2 YYEKEE (reference sequence). Germline trimming cut 4 bases from V and 6 bases from J; bases unmatched to any gene: 3. This CDR3 comprises 14 residues. This clone appeared a single time. Assay: immunoSEQ multiplex PCR; the TCRdb copy retains only in-frame clones and omits some. Of some 700,000 clones listed, roughly 88% are singletons. A further study also used this sample, focusing on human thymus T cells. Per that study: Resections that were taken during corrective heart surgery supplied the thymus tissue.

The rearrangement uses TRBV5-5 and TRBJ1-4; 10 positions agree with TRBD1. This clonotype was obtained from a girl under three years old with a congenital heart defect. Sequencing was done on a sample of thymocytes. The CDR3 region is CASSRGQGHEKLFF. In nucleotides, the CDR3 is TGTGCCAGCAGCCGGGGACAGGGGCATGAAAAACTGTTTTTT.